These T cell receptor beta chains were read from a single sample in a study of blood T cells in healthy people across ages. TCRdb ran MiXCR on the 5' RACE reads and lists one entry per CDR3 protein. The sample contains 750,000 to 950,000 distinct CDR3 sequences, just under 30% of which appear only once. The same data also went into a second study, on T cells of mothers and their children.

The source material was blood. The receptor source for this set is a woman between 40 and 55 years old in good health. Each CDR3 is given with its conserved first and last residue. The D gene is left open where the match is weak. The size field is filled for only some rows; it gives once, few, many or a size class.

abundance	j_gene	v_gene	d_gene	CDR3aa	CDR3nt
many	TRBJ2-1	TRBV5-5	.	CASSLEGVSLYNEQFF	TGTGCCAGCAGCTTGGAGGGGGTCTCCCTCTACAATGAGCAGTTCTTC
.	TRBJ2-3	TRBV7-2	.	CASSLVGRTDTQYF	TGTGCCAGCAGCTTAGTAGGGCGCACAGATACGCAGTATTTT
many	TRBJ2-5	TRBV2	TRBD2	CASSGDSGGRKETQYF	TGTGCCAGCAGTGGCGATAGCGGGGGACGCAAGGAGACCCAGTACTTC
.	TRBJ2-3	TRBV20-1	TRBD1	CSAIGPGQGKDTQYF	TGCAGTGCTATAGGGCCGGGACAGGGTAAAGATACGCAGTATTTT
.	TRBJ1-2	TRBV12-3/TRBV12-4	.	CASSLGYTVPEGYTF	TGTGCCAGCAGTTTAGGATACACAGTCCCGGAGGGCTACACCTTC
many	TRBJ2-6	TRBV29-1	.	CSARDGESGANVLTF	TGCAGCGCCCGGGACGGAGAATCTGGGGCCAACGTCCTGACTTTC
few	TRBJ1-1	TRBV7-9	TRBD1	CASSFGQGARNTEAFF	TGTGCCAGCAGCTTCGGCCAGGGGGCGCGTAACACTGAAGCTTTCTTT
.	TRBJ2-3	TRBV27	.	CASRFGGPDTQYF	TGTGCCAGCAGGTTCGGGGGGCCAGATACGCAGTATTTT
.	TRBJ2-7	TRBV5-1	.	CAGSLAGDEQYF	TGCGCCGGCAGCCTGGCAGGGGACGAGCAGTACTTC
.	TRBJ2-1	TRBV12-3/TRBV12-4	.	CASSLRQARYEQFF	TGTGCCAGCAGTTTACGGCAGGCACGATATGAGCAGTTCTTC
few	TRBJ2-3	TRBV28	.	CASSLGRGGADTQYF	TGTGCCAGCAGTTTAGGCAGGGGCGGCGCAGATACGCAGTATTTT
once	TRBJ2-2	TRBV3-1	.	CASSQVVQGELFF	TGTGCCAGCAGCCAAGTGGTCCAGGGGGAGCTGTTTTTT
many	TRBJ1-5	TRBV20-1	TRBD1	CSAHDRANQPQHF	TGCAGTGCTCATGACAGGGCCAATCAGCCCCAGCATTTT
few	TRBJ1-2	TRBV13	TRBD1	CASSLRKGQGLSYGYTF	TGTGCCAGCAGCTTAAGGAAGGGACAGGGACTGTCCTATGGCTACACCTTC
.	TRBJ1-1	TRBV12-3/TRBV12-4	TRBD1	CASRPRQGMGYTEAFF	TGTGCCAGCAGGCCTCGACAGGGGATGGGGTACACTGAAGCTTTCTTT
.	TRBJ1-2	TRBV9	.	CASSYGAGLGYDYTF	TGTGCCAGCAGCTATGGGGCAGGCCTGGGCTATGACTACACCTTC
.	TRBJ2-3	TRBV6-4	.	CASSDSYSTDTQYF	TGTGCCAGCAGTGACAGCTATAGCACAGATACGCAGTATTTT
.	TRBJ2-7	TRBV24-1	.	CATSDPRAPYEQYF	TGTGCCACCAGTGACCCTCGGGCCCCCTACGAGCAGTACTTC
many	TRBJ2-7	TRBV5-1	.	CASSLDLTSSYEQYF	TGCGCCAGCAGCTTGGACCTGACGAGCTCCTACGAGCAGTACTTC
.	TRBJ2-1	TRBV20-1	TRBD2	CSAMGLAGGTSYNEQFF	TGCAGTGCTATGGGACTAGCGGGAGGTACGTCCTACAATGAGCAGTTCTTC
.	TRBJ1-3	TRBV7-8	.	CASSFPGSSGNTIYF	TGTGCCAGCAGCTTTCCCGGGAGCTCTGGAAACACCATATATTTT
.	TRBJ1-4	TRBV20-1	.	CSAPAVRTTNEKLFF	TGCAGTGCCCCCGCGGTCAGGACAACTAATGAAAAACTGTTTTTT
.	TRBJ2-7	TRBV18	TRBD1	CASSLQRDSLYEQYF	TGTGCCAGCTCACTCCAGAGGGACAGTCTCTACGAGCAGTACTTC
few	TRBJ1-1	TRBV28	.	CASNLPPVDTEAFF	TGTGCCAGCAACCTCCCCCCGGTGGACACTGAAGCTTTCTTT
.	TRBJ2-3	TRBV7-2	.	CASSLGPPTQYF	TGTGCCAGCAGCCTAGGCCCTCCGACGCAGTATTTT
many	TRBJ1-2	TRBV29-1	.	CSVAVVGSNYGYTF	TGCAGCGTTGCCGTGGTAGGCAGTAACTATGGCTACACCTTC
many	TRBJ2-7	TRBV29-1	.	CSVGYGPNEQYF	TGCAGCGTTGGGTACGGACCCAACGAGCAGTACTTC
once	TRBJ2-7	TRBV28	.	CASTWRGFYEQYF	TGTGCCAGCACCTGGAGGGGGTTCTACGAGCAGTACTTC